This TCR beta chain was recorded in a study of OX40 agonist ivuxolimab in advanced cancers. On the study more broadly: The patients received agonistic anti-OX40 (CD134) antibody ivuxolimab. Partial responses were seen in three patients, one with hepatocellular carcinoma and two with cutaneous melanoma.

Method: immunoSEQ multiplex PCR; TCRdb's copy keeps in-frame clones and lacks some. The sample records about 75,000 clones, 75% to 90% being singletons. Looked up from germline, CDR1 is LNHNV and CDR2 is YYDKDF (reference sequence). The V end lost 1 base, the J end lost 9 bases, and 15 bases lay between the germline ends. CDR3 length: 14 residues. The sample here was CD4+ or CD8+ T cells sorted from blood, taken in a trial of the OX40 agonist ivuxolimab. The source of this sequence is an adult with an advanced solid tumor such as melanoma, head and neck, liver or kidney cancer. The rearrangement links TRBV15 to TRBJ1-2; no reliable D call. CDR3 protein: CATSRGWQALSYTF. CDR3 nucleotides: TGTGCCACCAGCAGAGGATGGCAGGCCCTGAGCTACACCTTC. Variable domain in full (rest from reference TRBV15 and TRBJ1-2): DAMVIQNPRYQVTQFGKPVTLSCSQTLNHNVMYWYQQKSSQAPKLLFHYYDKDFNNEADTPDNFQSRRPNTSFCFLDIRSPGLGDTAMYLCATSRGWQALSYTFGSGTRLTVV.